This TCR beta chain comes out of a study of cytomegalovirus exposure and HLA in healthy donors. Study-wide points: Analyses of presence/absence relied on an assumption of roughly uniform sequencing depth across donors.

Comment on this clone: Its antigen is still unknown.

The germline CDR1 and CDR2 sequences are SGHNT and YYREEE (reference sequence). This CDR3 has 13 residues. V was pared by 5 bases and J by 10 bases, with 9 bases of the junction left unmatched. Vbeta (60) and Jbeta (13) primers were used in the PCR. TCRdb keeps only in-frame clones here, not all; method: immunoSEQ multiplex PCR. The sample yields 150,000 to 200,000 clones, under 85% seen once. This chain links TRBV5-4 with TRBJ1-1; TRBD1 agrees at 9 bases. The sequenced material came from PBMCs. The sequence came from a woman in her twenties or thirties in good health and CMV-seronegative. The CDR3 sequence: CASRPGTGSVAFF. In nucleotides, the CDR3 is TGTGCCAGCAGACCCGGGACAGGGTCGGTAGCTTTCTTT.